A selection of T cell receptor beta chains follows, all from one sample in a study of tumor-infiltrating lymphocytes in localized non-small cell lung cancer. Clones were read by immunoSEQ multiplex PCR, and TCRdb kept only the in-frame ones, dropping some. In the table there are roughly 14,000 clones, 65% to 75% of which are singletons. Sequenced sample: lung tumor tissue. The receptors shown here come from a human donor with non-small cell lung cancer. CDR3s leave out the opening cysteine and the closing phenylalanine or tryptophan.

v_call	j_call	cdr3_aa
TRBV11-2	TRBJ1-4	ASSLVPMGGDEKLF
TRBV9	TRBJ1-2	ASSVATTGDYGYT
TRBV11-1	TRBJ2-7	ASSLGRGLDYEQY
TRBV7-2	TRBJ2-5	ASSNRLQGTSPQETQY
TRBV18	TRBJ1-1	ASSPRTGKDTEAF
TRBV7-9	TRBJ1-5	ASSLTSAGNQPQH
TRBV6-4	TRBJ2-3	ASSDSAGSTDTQY
TRBV7-9	TRBJ2-7	ASSHSTEAYEQY
TRBV5-1	TRBJ2-3	ASSGGRGRGPDTQY
TRBV5-1	TRBJ2-6	ASSPGLLNSGANVLT
TRBV15	TRBJ2-1	ATSRVRTSGSYNEQF
TRBV6-6	TRBJ2-2	ASTSTGELF
TRBV5-1	TRBJ1-1	ASSLSLNTEAF
TRBV2	TRBJ2-1	ASSLADYNEQF
TRBV18	TRBJ2-1	ASSPPRDSHNEQF
TRBV30	TRBJ2-7	AWSVSGGRYEQY
TRBV28	TRBJ1-2	ASSRRTFYGYT
TRBV25-1	TRBJ2-2	ASSDGGGADTGELF
TRBV9	TRBJ2-5	ASSVEGIIWETQY
TRBV10-2	TRBJ1-6	ASSEGGGQNSPLH
TRBV5-1	TRBJ2-5	ASSLYYLETQY
TRBV10-2	TRBJ2-1	ASSEISPTYNEQF
TRBV5-5	TRBJ2-3	ASSLEDLRTDTQY
TRBV7-9	TRBJ2-2	ASPSLAATNTGELF
TRBV2	TRBJ1-5	ASSEWGGSNQPQH
TRBV27	TRBJ2-4	ASSISQDRNIQY
TRBV23-1	TRBJ1-5	ASSRKDSTGNQPQH
TRBV18	TRBJ1-5	ASSPDRGGQPQH
TRBV7-2	TRBJ1-1	ASSFGQGVTEAF
TRBV30	TRBJ1-4	AWSRGGGSEKLF
TRBV28	TRBJ1-2	ASSQTGGTYAYGYT
TRBV30	TRBJ2-3	AWNRGGATDTQY
TRBV7-6	TRBJ2-3	ASSLSDTQY
TRBV5-1	-	ASSLEGAHEQY
TRBV27	TRBJ1-2	ASSPNRGGGYGYT
TRBV19	TRBJ1-1	ASSIGVREANTEAF
TRBV7-2	TRBJ1-2	ATTGGGNYGYT
TRBV11-3	TRBJ2-3	ASSLDRTDTQY
TRBV19	TRBJ2-2	ASIERGLNTGELF
TRBV19	TRBJ2-1	ASQPGAGSYNEQF
TRBV6-6	TRBJ2-1	ASSIPGLGYNEQF
TRBV29-1	TRBJ1-1	SVSRTGSTEAF
TRBV9	TRBJ2-3	ASSAQGRTDTQY
TRBV5-5	TRBJ1-4	ASSYTGGGHEKLF
TRBV5-1	TRBJ2-7	ASSYPGTGGRNEQY
TRBV27	TRBJ1-1	ASSGIPGQGLSSAF
TRBV19	TRBJ1-5	ASSIGLQQPQH
TRBV2	TRBJ2-6	ASKGTVYNVLT
TRBV10-2	TRBJ2-4	ASSPRGPLAKNIQY
TRBV2	TRBJ2-7	ASRRTGGSYEQY
TRBV2	TRBJ1-2	ASMWGTGGSGYT